This passage covers 25 T cell receptor beta chains from one sample sequenced in a study of T cell responses to AZD1222 COVID-19 vaccine. Profiled with immunoSEQ multiplex PCR; TCRdb holds only in-frame clones, not every one. The table includes about 30,000 clones, approximately 93% detected once. Sequencing was performed on peripheral blood, taken on day 0 of AZD1222 vaccination. These receptors all come from an adult in good health.

The chain joins TRBV4-1 to TRBJ2-5, with 7 bases that match TRBD2. The CDR3 covers 14 residues. Unmatched junction bases numbered 2, after V lost 1 base and J lost 3 bases. CDR1 and CDR2 from the germline V gene are MGHRA and YSYEKL. The chain's CDR3 is CASSQVGGEETQYF. The DNA for the CDR3 is TGCGCCAGCAGCCAAGTGGGGGGGGAAGAGACCCAGTACTTC.

The DNA for the CDR3 is TGTGCCAGCAGCAAAAAATCGGCAGGGCTAGCCTATGGCTACACCTTC. Its protein product is CASSKKSAGLAYGYTF. The chain carries TRBV21-1 and TRBJ1-2. TRBV21-1 is marked as a pseudogene. The CDR3 loop spans 16 amino acids.

Here the CDR3 reads CASSDSTQGDYNEQFF. Here the CDR3 DNA reads TGTGCCAGCAGTGACTCGACACAGGGGGATTACAATGAGCAGTTCTTC. The genes are TRBV6-4 and TRBJ2-1; 8 nucleotides line up with TRBD1. Germline V gene data show CDR1 as MRHNA and CDR2 as SNTAGT. V shed 0 bases and J 4 bases; nucleotides not matched to a gene: 5. The CDR3 is made up of 16 amino acids.

This clone was detected once. The rearrangement uses TRBV9 and TRBJ2-5; D not certain. The CDR3 extends over 13 amino acids. The V gene lost 0 bases and the J gene lost 2 bases, with 5 bases spanning the gap. Germline-derived CDR1 and CDR2 are SGDLS and YYNGEE. CDR3 amino acids: CASSVVQQETQYF. The CDR3 nucleotides are TGTGCCAGCAGCGTAGTACAGCAAGAGACCCAGTACTTC. Based on the CDR3 plus reference TRBV9 and TRBJ2-5, the full variable domain is DSGVTQTPKHLITATGQRVTLRCSPRSGDLSVYWYQQSLDQGLQFLIQYYNGEERAKGNILERFSAQQFPDLHSELNLSSLELGDSALYFCASSVVQQETQYFGPGTRLLVL.

This rearrangement joins TRBV19 to TRBJ2-5, with D perhaps TRBD2 (7 bases). V was clipped by 1 base and J by 4 bases, with 13 bases between them. Germline V CDR1 and CDR2: LNHDA, SQIVND (reference sequence). This CDR3 comprises 15 residues. DNA for the CDR3: TGTGCCAGTAGTATAGGGTCGGGGGGCAGAGAGACCCAGTACTTC. Residues: CASSIGSGGRETQYF.

DNA of the CDR3: TGTGCCAGCAGTGACGGAGATCGTAATTCACCCCTCCACTTT. It translates to CASSDGDRNSPLHF. This chain joins TRBV6-4 and TRBJ1-6; no definite D call. The CDR3 is 14 residues long. The germline V gene encodes CDR1 MRHNA and CDR2 SNTAGT. The V and J ends lost 2 bases and 6 bases respectively, with 8 bases between them.

The chain couples TRBV13 to TRBJ1-2, with 8 bases that match TRBD1. CDR3 length equals 14 residues. Trimming at V came to 3 bases and at J to 7 bases, leaving 7 bases not matched to a gene. Germline V lookup: CDR1 PRHDT, CDR2 FYEKMQ (reference sequence). CDR3 DNA: TGTGCCAGCAGCTTCCCGACAGGGGATGGTGGCTACACCTTC. It translates to CASSFPTGDGGYTF. The variable domain in full, completed from reference TRBV13 and TRBJ1-2, reads AAGVIQSPRHLIKEKRETATLKCYPIPRHDTVYWYQQGPGQDPQFLISFYEKMQSDKGSIPDRFSAQQFSDYHSELNMSSLELGDSALYFCASSFPTGDGGYTFGSGTRLTVV.

The chain couples TRBV7-8 to TRBJ2-6; D uncertain. Germline values: CDR1 SGHVS, CDR2 FQNEAQ. Trimming took off 1 base at V and 9 bases at J, with 4 bases between the two ends. The CDR3 runs to 12 residues. This chain's CDR3 is CASSLEVNVLTF. The CDR3 DNA follows: TGTGCCAGCAGCTTAGAGGTCAACGTCCTGACTTTC.

The V and J genes are TRBV28 and TRBJ2-7; 10 nucleotides match TRBD2. CDR1 and CDR2 (germline): MDHEN, SYDVKM. V shed 4 bases, J shed 3 bases, and the junction held 6 bases outside the gene matches. The CDR3 has 15 amino acids. CDR3 sequence (DNA): TGTGCCAGCAGTTCTCCACTAGCGGGGTACTACGAGCAGTACTTC. It specifies CASSSPLAGYYEQYF.

J is TRBJ1-1 and V is TRBV4-1; 8 nucleotides line up with TRBD1. Germline V CDR1 and CDR2: MGHRA, YSYEKL. This CDR3 comprises 14 residues. J was trimmed by 7 bases and V by 5 bases; bases with no gene match: 9. CDR3 in DNA: TGCGCCAGCAGCTCCGGACAGGGAGGGGTTGAAGCTTTCTTT. It codes for CASSSGQGGVEAFF.

This chain links TRBV7-9 with TRBJ2-5; D unresolved. Germline loops: CDR1 SEHNR, CDR2 FQNEAQ (reference sequence). The CDR3 has 10 amino acids. The CDR3 DNA is TGTGTCTGCCAGGAAGAGACCCAGTACTTC. Translating it yields CVCQEETQYF.

The gene calls are TRBV5-1 and TRBJ1-1; D not certain. The germline V gene encodes CDR1 SGHRS and CDR2 YFSETQ. The CDR3 contains 15 residues. V gave up 0 bases and J gave up 3 bases, with 12 bases separating them. CDR3 sequence: CASSLVVGRDTEAFF. CDR3 coding DNA: TGCGCCAGCAGCTTGGTTGTCGGGCGGGACACTGAAGCTTTCTTT.

V and J are TRBV4-1 and TRBJ2-5; D possibly uses TRBD1 or TRBD2 (5 bases each). V gave up 4 bases and J gave up 2 bases, with 11 bases separating them. This CDR3 has 14 amino acids. CDR1 and CDR2 (germline): MGHRA, YSYEKL. The CDR3 protein is CASSLGTPQETQYF. In DNA form, the CDR3 reads TGCGCCAGCAGCCTCGGGACGCCACAAGAGACCCAGTACTTC.

The chain carries TRBV6-5 and TRBJ1-5; no reliable D call. CDR1 and CDR2 (germline): MNHEY, SVGAGI. The CDR3 totals 14 residues. Trimming took 8 bases from V and 1 from J, leaving 12 bases between them. In DNA form, the CDR3 reads TGTGCCAGCGCCCCCCAAGCGAGCAATCAGCCCCAGCATTTT. Protein sequence: CASAPQASNQPQHF.

The rearrangement links TRBV5-1 to TRBJ2-2; D is undetermined. Germline V gives CDR1 SGHRS, CDR2 YFSETQ. The germline V and J ends were trimmed by 4 bases and 1 base, with 2 bases remaining between them. The CDR3 covers 12 residues. DNA for the CDR3: TGCGCCAGCAGCATGAACACCGGGGAGCTGTTTTTT. Amino acid sequence: CASSMNTGELFF.

The CDR3 nucleotides read TGCGCCAGCAGCCAAGATCGGGGTGGTAGCGGGGAGACCCAGTACTTC. It codes for CASSQDRGGSGETQYF. The chain has TRBV4-3 and TRBJ2-5; 7 bases match TRBD2. Germline V lookup: CDR1 LGHNA, CDR2 YSLEER. The CDR3 length is 16 residues. V shed 0 bases, J shed 5 bases, and the junction held 9 bases outside the gene matches.

This sequence joins TRBV29-1 and TRBJ1-1, with TRBD1 matching over 8 bases. CDR1 SQVTM and CDR2 ANQGSEA come from the germline V gene. The CDR3 is 14 amino acids. Germline trimming cut 6 bases from V and 1 base from J; bases unmatched to any gene: 7. The CDR3 region has the DNA TGCAGCGTCCTGGACAGGGCTGGGAACACTGAAGCTTTCTTT. It is translated as CSVLDRAGNTEAFF. Drawing the rest from reference TRBV29-1 and TRBJ1-1, the complete variable domain is SAVISQKPSRDICQRGTSLTIQCQVDSQVTMMFWYRQQPGQSLTLIATANQGSEATYESGFVIDKFPISRPNLTFSTLTVSNMSPEDSSIYLCSVLDRAGNTEAFFGQGTRLTVV.

The chain couples TRBV20-1 to TRBJ2-5; 10 nucleotides agree with TRBD2. Germline V gene data show CDR1 as DFQATT and CDR2 as SNEGSKA (reference sequence). This CDR3 spans 11 amino acids. The DNA of the CDR3 is TGCAGCCTAGCGGGAGAAGAGACCCAGTACTTC. It encodes CSLAGEETQYF.

The chain recombines TRBV19 with TRBJ1-5; D not certain. V lost 5 bases and J 0 bases, leaving 2 bases between the germline ends. The germline CDR1 and CDR2 sequences are LNHDA and SQIVND (reference sequence). This CDR3 spans 12 amino acids. Here the CDR3 DNA reads TGTGCCAGTAGTCGTAGCAATCAGCCCCAGCATTTT. The encoded protein is CASSRSNQPQHF. Combining the CDR3 with reference TRBV19 and TRBJ1-5 gives the whole variable domain DGGITQSPKYLFRKEGQNVTLSCEQNLNHDAMYWYRQDPGQGLRLIYYSQIVNDFQKGDIAEGYSVSREKKESFPLTVTSAQKNPTAFYLCASSRSNQPQHFGDGTRLSIL.

This clone was detected once. This chain links TRBV7-2 with TRBJ1-1; D uncertain. The germline V gene encodes CDR1 SGHTA and CDR2 FQGNSA. V lost 1 base and J lost 4, with 4 bases in between. CDR3 length equals 12 residues. For the CDR3, the DNA is TGTGCCAGCAGCTTAGGGCGCACTGAAGCTTTCTTT. It specifies CASSLGRTEAFF.

This rearrangement joins TRBV5-6 to TRBJ1-3; 8 bases are a match to TRBD1. The CDR3 covers 17 residues. The V gene's germline CDR1 is SGHDT and CDR2 YYEEEE. V dropped 0 bases and J dropped 0; count of bases not matched to a gene: 5. CDR3 amino acids: CASSLGTGSVSGNTIYF. CDR3 nucleotides: TGTGCCAGCAGCTTGGGGACAGGGTCAGTCTCTGGAAACACCATATATTTT.

V usage is TRBV6-5 and J usage is TRBJ1-2; TRBD1 matches at 9 bases. The CDR3 totals 15 residues. Germline CDR1 MNHEY, CDR2 SVGAGI. The J segment lost 4 bases and the V segment lost 6 bases, leaving 9 bases of the junction unmatched. The CDR3 here is CASSRQGEVGYGYTF. The CDR3 nucleotides read TGTGCCAGCAGCCGACAGGGGGAAGTGGGCTATGGCTACACCTTC.

In this sample, this clone turned up once. The rearrangement uses TRBV6-5 and TRBJ1-1; D unresolved. V was trimmed by 0 bases and J by 3 bases, leaving 8 bases between them. CDR1 and CDR2 (germline): MNHEY, SVGAGI. CDR3 length: 14 residues. The CDR3: CASSYSSGYTEAFF. The DNA of the CDR3 is TGTGCCAGCAGTTACTCGAGCGGATACACTGAAGCTTTCTTT.

The chain combines TRBV28 with TRBJ1-6; a possible D gene is TRBD1 (6 bases). Trimming took off 4 bases at V and 4 bases at J, with 14 bases between the two ends. The CDR3 runs 16 residues. The germline V gene encodes CDR1 MDHEN and CDR2 SYDVKM. CDR3 sequence reads: CASSSQGPSYNSPLHF. In DNA form, the CDR3 reads TGTGCCAGCAGTTCACAGGGACCGTCGTATAATTCACCCCTCCACTTT.

V usage is TRBV12-5 and J usage is TRBJ1-1, with a weak D call TRBD1 (6 bases). Germline V gives CDR1 LGHNT, CDR2 FRNRAP. The CDR3 spans 15 residues. V was trimmed by 5 bases and J by 0 bases, leaving 13 bases between them. CDR3 in DNA: TGTGCTAGTGGTCCTCTCGACAGGCTGAACACTGAAGCTTTCTTT. This codes for CASGPLDRLNTEAFF.